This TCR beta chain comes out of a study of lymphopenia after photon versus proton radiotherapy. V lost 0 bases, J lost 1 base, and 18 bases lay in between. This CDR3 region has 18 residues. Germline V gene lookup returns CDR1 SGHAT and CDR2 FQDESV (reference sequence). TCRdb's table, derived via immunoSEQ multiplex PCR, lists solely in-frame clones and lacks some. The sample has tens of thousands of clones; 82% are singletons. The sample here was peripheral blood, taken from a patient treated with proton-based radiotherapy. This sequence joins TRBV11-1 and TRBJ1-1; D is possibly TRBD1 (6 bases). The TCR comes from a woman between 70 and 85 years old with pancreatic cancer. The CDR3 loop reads CASSLAGGPTKPNTEAFF. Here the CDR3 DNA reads TGTGCCAGCAGCTTAGCGGGGGGGCCCACAAAACCGAACACTGAAGCTTTCTTT.